The 6 T cell receptor beta chains reported below all come from one sample, sequenced in a study of long-term antiretroviral therapy in people with HIV. Run at survey level, the immunoSEQ assay was version v3.0. Using immunoSEQ multiplex PCR, the repertoire was profiled, and TCRdb retains in-frame clones only, with some absent. The sample has roughly 29,000 clones, over 90% seen once. This material consisted of unsorted PBMCs, taken 5.3 years after starting antiretroviral therapy. The receptor source for this set is a man aged 50 to 59 with HIV.

The rearrangement links TRBV9 to TRBJ2-7; D is unresolved. With 4 bases removed from V and 1 base from J, the gap between germline ends came to 15 bases. In germline, CDR1 is SGDLS, CDR2 YYNGEE. The CDR3 sequence is 15 residues long. CDR3 region: CASSPYSGSSYEQYF. CDR3 coding DNA: TGTGCCAGCAGCCCTTACTCCGGGTCTTCCTACGAGCAGTACTTC.

The rearrangement uses TRBV29-1 and TRBJ2-7; D may be TRBD1 (6 bases). CDR3 length: 13 residues. With 6 bases removed from V and 0 bases from J, the gap between germline ends came to 12 bases. Germline CDR1 reads SQVTM; CDR2 reads ANQGSEA. CDR3 nucleotide sequence: TGCAGCGTAGGACAGCTTCTCTCCTACGAGCAGTACTTC. It yields the protein CSVGQLLSYEQYF.

The chain joins TRBV5-4 to TRBJ2-6; D is perhaps TRBD1 or TRBD2 (6 bases each). The germline CDR1 and CDR2 sequences are SGHNT and YYREEE (reference sequence). This CDR3 spans 14 amino acids. The V gene lost 1 base and the J gene lost 8 bases, with 10 bases spanning the gap. CDR3 amino acids: CASSLRRDTNVLTF. The CDR3 DNA is TGTGCCAGCAGCTTGAGGAGGGACACCAACGTCCTGACTTTC.

The chain carries TRBV4-3 and TRBJ1-4; D perhaps matches TRBD1 (5 bases). V lost 6 bases to trimming and J lost 8 bases, with 22 bases between them. The CDR3 totals 16 residues. The germline V gene encodes CDR1 LGHNA and CDR2 YSLEER. The CDR3 sequence: CASRPEVTLEGEKLFF. CDR3 in DNA: TGCGCCAGCAGACCCGAGGTGACTCTAGAGGGGGAAAAACTGTTTTTT.

In DNA, the CDR3 is TGTGCCAGCAGCTTGAGGGACAGCCCCTACGAGCAGTACTTC. The encoded protein is CASSLRDSPYEQYF. The chain couples TRBV5-4 to TRBJ2-7; TRBD1 matches at 7 bases. Germline CDR1 SGHNT, CDR2 YYREEE (reference sequence). Trimming took 1 base from V and 2 from J; bases not matched to a gene: 3. This CDR3 has 14 amino acids.

This chain uses TRBV19 with TRBJ1-6; 11 bases match TRBD1. V was pared by 6 bases and J by 8 bases, with 3 bases of the junction left unmatched. The germline V gene has CDR1 LNHDA and CDR2 SQIVND (reference sequence). The CDR3 loop spans 14 amino acids. The CDR3 protein is CASRDRGRDSPLHF. In nucleotides, the CDR3 is TGTGCCAGTAGGGACAGGGGGCGAGATTCACCCCTCCACTTT.